This T cell receptor beta chain was documented in a study of T-cell reconstitution after alpha-beta-depleted transplantation in children. Study-wide points: Alpha-beta T cells about two months after transplant reportedly derived from several hundred expanded graft clones. Once a year had passed after transplant, T-cell counts and diversity came mostly from newly produced T cells.

As regards this clonotype: The antigen is unknown.

This CDR3 has 15 residues. Germline-derived CDR1 and CDR2 are SGHRS and YFSETQ. The V gene end was trimmed by 4 bases and the J gene end by 5 bases; junction bases not matched to a gene: 11. The TCRbeta library was prepared with unique molecular identifiers. MiXCR, applied by TCRdb to the PCR reads, yields one record per CDR3 protein. The table lists 250,000 to 350,000 distinct CDR3 sequences, around 25% of them singletons. Sequenced here: PBMCs, mostly from graft donor cells, sampled 180 days after TCRalphabeta/CD19-depleted stem cell transplant. The sequence came from a male patient younger than 18 who had a stem cell transplant for acute lymphoblastic leukemia, so the T cells may come from the graft donor. The J gene is TRBJ2-7, the V gene TRBV5-1, with TRBD2 matching 8 bases. CDR3 protein: CASSLISGTKNEQYF. CDR3 nucleotide sequence: TGCGCCAGCAGCCTCATTAGCGGGACTAAGAACGAGCAGTACTTC.